What follows are 21 T cell receptor beta chains derived from one specimen sequenced in a study of CD8 T cells in ankylosing spondylitis (dated by TCRdb to the late 2010s). Study-level results and caveats: A TCR beta motif of about 8 highly homologous amino acid variants appeared characteristic of blood from ankylosing spondylitis patients.

Which antigens these TCRs recognize remains unknown. Receptors were amplified or captured by 5' RACE. TCRdb lists the instrument as Illumina HiSeq 2500. TCRdb reanalyzed the raw reads on its own, using fastp at Q25 for trimming and MiXCR for clone calling, and kept in-frame beta chains. Rows with one shared CDR3 protein collapse into an entry with the most common genes and DNA. Here the sample has fewer than 650,000 distinct CDR3 sequences; over 9.5% occur a single time. The ten largest clones capture almost 7% of the sample. The sequencing input was blood, either unsorted or a sorted T cell fraction (not recorded which). These receptor sequences come from a male donor with ankylosing spondylitis.

This rearrangement joins TRBV29-1 to TRBJ2-1, with TRBD2 identical over 9 bases. The V segment lost 4 bases and the J segment 9 bases; nucleotides outside the gene matches: 10. Germline V gene sequence: CDR1 SQVTM, CDR2 ANQGSEA. This CDR3 region has 14 residues. The CDR3 reads CSVVLREGRVEQFF. The CDR3 DNA follows: TGCAGCGTTGTCCTGCGGGAGGGCCGTGTTGAGCAGTTCTTC.

This clonotype was seen repeatedly, ten times or more. V is TRBV5-1 and J is TRBJ2-1, with D tentatively TRBD1 (6 bases). There are 14 residues in the CDR3. Germline CDR1 SGHRS, CDR2 YFSETQ. Trimming stripped 8 bases from V and 3 bases from J, with 15 bases between. The CDR3 nucleotides read TGCGCCAGTAGCCGGGACATCGGCTACAATGAGCAGTTCTTC. Amino acids: CASSRDIGYNEQFF.

V is TRBV29-1 and J is TRBJ1-4, with D unresolved. There are 11 residues in the CDR3. CDR1 SQVTM and CDR2 ANQGSEA come from the germline V gene. V was pared by 5 bases and J by 5 bases, with 6 bases between. The DNA for the CDR3 is TGCAGCGTTCGGAACAATGAAAAACTGTTTTTT. It is translated as CSVRNNEKLFF.

The rearrangement links TRBV12-3 or TRBV12-4 to TRBJ2-7; 10 positions agree with TRBD1. V shed 5 bases, J shed 3 bases, and the junction held 4 bases outside the gene matches. CDR3 length: 14 amino acids. CDR3 protein: CASSRTGGIYEQYF. CDR3 DNA sequence: TGTGCCAGCAGTCGGACAGGGGGGATCTACGAGCAGTACTTC.

The chain links TRBV6-1 to TRBJ2-7; D gene unclear. This CDR3 has 14 residues. Germline-derived CDR1 and CDR2 are MNHNS and SASEGT. V lost 7 bases to trimming and J lost 2 bases, with 15 bases between them. CDR3 coding DNA: TGTGCCAGCAAGGTCCAGGCAGGTCCCTACGAGCAGTACGTC. Encoded protein: CASKVQAGPYEQYV.

This clonotype showed up many times. The chain is built from TRBV9 and TRBJ2-1; D is perhaps TRBD2 (5 bases). With 2 bases removed from V and 2 bases from J, the gap between germline ends came to 14 bases. This CDR3 has 16 residues. The germline gives CDR1 SGDLS, CDR2 YYNGEE. The CDR3 protein is CASSVLGEPAYNEQFF. CDR3 bases: TGTGCCAGCAGCGTTCTCGGGGAGCCCGCCTACAATGAGCAGTTCTTC.

In this sample, this clonotype turned up many times. As DNA, the CDR3 is TGCGCCAGCAGCGGGACTAGCGGGAGAGAGACCCAGTACTTC. It is translated as CASSGTSGRETQYF. The V and J genes are TRBV5-1 and TRBJ2-5; 14 nucleotides align to TRBD2. The CDR3 totals 14 residues. V gave up 4 bases and J gave up 4 bases; unmatched junction bases: 0. Germline values: CDR1 SGHRS, CDR2 YFSETQ.

The J gene is TRBJ2-5, the V gene TRBV14, with no clear D. Trimming took off 1 base at V and 5 bases at J, with 8 bases between the two ends. The germline V gene has CDR1 SGHDN and CDR2 FVKESK. The length of the CDR3 is 13 residues. In DNA, the CDR3 is TGTGCCAGCAGCCAAGTAGTGAGGGAGACCCAGTACTTC. Translating it yields CASSQVVRETQYF.

The rearrangement joins TRBV5-1 to TRBJ2-5; 7 bases are a match to TRBD2. The germline V gene encodes CDR1 SGHRS and CDR2 YFSETQ. Trimming cost V 0 bases and J 4 bases; bases outside gene matches: 9. CDR3 length: 16 amino acids. The CDR3 protein is CASSLARGGEGETQYF. The CDR3 DNA follows: TGCGCCAGCAGCTTGGCGCGGGGAGGGGAAGGAGAGACCCAGTACTTC.

V and J are TRBV5-1 and TRBJ2-7; 7 nucleotides agree with TRBD2. CDR1 SGHRS and CDR2 YFSETQ come from the germline V gene. The J segment lost 7 bases and the V segment lost 7 bases, leaving 11 bases of the junction unmatched. The CDR3 extends over 13 amino acids. CDR3 residues: CASDVGGSGEQYF. As DNA, the CDR3 is TGCGCCAGCGACGTTGGCGGGAGCGGGGAGCAGTACTTC.

On this clonotype itself: Since a much larger clone is just one base distant, this may be a read error. The rearrangement links TRBV3-1 to TRBJ2-3, with unresolved D. The V end was cut by 2 bases, the J end by 7 bases, with 10 bases between. The germline V gene encodes CDR1 LGHDT and CDR2 YNNKEL (reference sequence). This CDR3 is 13 amino acids long. The CDR3, as DNA: TGTGCCAGCAGCCAATCGGGTGGATATACGCAGTATTTT. Its translation: CASSQSGGYTQYF.

This rearrangement joins TRBV28 to TRBJ2-7; 9 bases are shared with TRBD2. Germline CDR1 is MDHEN and CDR2 is SYDVKM. J was trimmed by 1 base and V by 3 bases; bases with no gene match: 4. The CDR3 covers 15 residues. CDR3 nucleotide sequence: TGTGCCAGCAGTTTTCGCGGGAGGGGGTCCTACGAGCAGTACTTC. Translation gives CASSFRGRGSYEQYF.

This clonotype turned up a few times. V gene TRBV5-1 combines with J gene TRBJ1-3, with 7 bases that match TRBD1. Germline assignment: CDR1 SGHRS and CDR2 YFSETQ. J lost 0 bases, V lost 4 bases, and 10 bases had no gene match. CDR3 length equals 17 residues. Written as DNA, the CDR3 is TGCGCCAGCAGCCCCCGGGACAGCTTGCTCTCTGGAAACACCATATATTTT. It codes for CASSPRDSLLSGNTIYF.

The CDR3 here is CASSQSPSVGEQFF. DNA for the CDR3: TGTGCCAGCAGCCAATCCCCGTCTGTCGGTGAGCAGTTCTTC. The rearrangement links TRBV14 to TRBJ2-1; no clear D. The ends were cut back, 2 bases at V and 9 bases at J, with 14 bases in the middle. There are 14 residues in the CDR3. Germline-derived CDR1 and CDR2 are SGHDN and FVKESK.

This clonotype was observed many times. V is TRBV28 and J is TRBJ1-1, with TRBD1 as a possible D gene (6 bases). Germline CDR1 reads MDHEN; CDR2 reads SYDVKM. V shed 4 bases and J shed 5 bases, with 17 bases lying between them. The CDR3 loop spans 15 amino acids. The CDR3 sequence: CASSSGGEGGTEAFF. For the CDR3, the DNA is TGTGCCAGCAGTTCTGGGGGGGAGGGGGGTACTGAAGCTTTCTTT.

There are a few counts of this clonotype. The chain has TRBV12-3 or TRBV12-4 and TRBJ1-1, with D unresolved. V was pared by 4 bases and J by 1 base, with 13 bases between. The CDR3 loop spans 15 amino acids. The CDR3 is CASSSWTSPNTEAFF. The CDR3, as DNA: TGTGCCAGCAGTTCCTGGACCTCTCCGAACACTGAAGCTTTCTTT.

The chain employs TRBV9 and TRBJ2-3; no clear D gene. This CDR3 is built from 14 residues. Trimming stripped 0 bases from V and 4 bases from J, with 9 bases between. From germline, CDR1 is SGDLS and CDR2 YYNGEE. The CDR3 DNA follows: TGTGCCAGCAGCGTAGATAGCCTCTCAGATACGCAGTATTTT. Protein product: CASSVDSLSDTQYF.

This clonotype has ten or more counts. V gene TRBV4-2 combines with J gene TRBJ2-3; 13 bases align to TRBD2. In germline, CDR1 is LGHNA, CDR2 YNFKEQ. The CDR3 has 17 residues. Germline trimming cut 1 base from V and 2 bases from J; bases unmatched to any gene: 3. The CDR3 coding sequence is TGTGCCAGCAGCCAAGCCGGGACTAGCGGGGCCACAGATACGCAGTATTTT. Amino acid sequence: CASSQAGTSGATDTQYF.

This clonotype was counted only a few times. V is TRBV5-1 and J is TRBJ2-7; 9 nucleotides match TRBD2. CDR1 SGHRS and CDR2 YFSETQ come from the germline V gene. V gave up 1 base and J gave up 3 bases; unmatched junction bases: 5. The CDR3 runs to 15 residues. The CDR3: CASSLSLAGNYEQYF. CDR3 coding DNA: TGCGCCAGCAGCTTGAGTCTAGCGGGAAACTACGAGCAGTACTTC.

The V gene is TRBV7-2, the J gene TRBJ1-1; D is ambiguous. In germline, CDR1 is SGHTA, CDR2 FQGNSA. The V end lost 5 bases, the J end lost 5 bases, and 12 bases lay between the germline ends. The CDR3 is made up of 13 amino acids. For the CDR3, the DNA is TGTGCCAGCAGCCTCTACTTGGGAACTGAAGCTTTCTTT. Its translation is CASSLYLGTEAFF.

This clonotype was counted only a few times. The junction differs from germline at one of its ends, possibly a read error. J is TRBJ2-2 and V is TRBV14; D is undetermined. Germline lookup yields CDR1 SGHDN and CDR2 FVKESK. This CDR3 region has 14 residues. CDR3 sequence: CASSRVTNPGELFF. The DNA for the CDR3 is TGTGCCAGCAGCAGGGTAACGAACCCCGGGGAGCTGTTTTTT. The complete variable domain, with remaining parts taken from reference TRBV14 and TRBJ2-2, reads EAGVTQFPSHSVIEKGQTVTLRCDPISGHDNLYWYRRVMGKEIKFLLHFVKESKQDESGMPNNRFLAERTGGTYSTLKVQPAELEDSGVYFCASSRVTNPGELFFGEGSRLTVL.